This T cell receptor beta chain was captured by sequencing in a study of PD-L1 blockade in urothelial cancer. General study findings and limits: It was durable-benefit patients whose tumor-associated blood clones expanded more at 3 weeks.

Comments on this clone: What it binds is unknown. Different DNA sequences within this sample yield the same CDR3.

The time point here: pretreatment peripheral blood. All patients carried locally advanced or metastatic urothelial carcinoma. There were between 1 and 8 samples from each patient, taken pretreatment and on-treatment. TCRdb's copy holds only in-frame clones and misses some; the assay was immunoSEQ multiplex PCR. The sample carries 85,000 to 100,000 clones, over 75% recorded once. After removal of 5 bases from V and 4 bases from J, the junction contained 4 bases not matched to a gene. The CDR3 has 15 amino acids. Germline loops: CDR1 MNHEY, CDR2 SMNVEV (reference sequence). V and J are TRBV27 and TRBJ1-6; TRBD1 matches 8 bases. This sequence was found in a man aged 60-69 years with urothelial cancer. The sequenced sample was PBMCs, obtained around atezolizumab (anti-PD-L1) treatment. The CDR3, as DNA: TGTGCCAGCAGTAAAGGACAGGGATATAATTCACCCCTCCACTTT. This translates into CASSKGQGYNSPLHF.